The source of this T cell receptor beta chain is a study of human T cells and chemical hapten exposure (dated by TCRdb to the early 2020s). Study-wide context: Libraries were pooled for sequencing, and variation in per-sample TCR yields was attributed mainly to small differences in library volumes within the pool. In alopecia patients, the study followed how the peripheral blood TCR repertoire changed in vivo over primary and secondary sensitization to diphenylcyclopropenone (DPC), a hapten. For every blood RNA sample, sequencing covered both the TCR alpha and TCR beta chains.

A remark on this clonotype: Its antigen is still unknown. The sample holds no much larger clone one base away, and base qualities are not on file.

The germline V end is reduced by 3 bases and the J end by 1 base; junction bases left unmatched: 2. CDR1 is given as SGDLS and CDR2 as YYNGEE, both from the germline V gene. From cysteine to phenylalanine, the CDR3 is 15 amino acids long. CDR3 DNA is the only sequence kept; it has 45 bases, read in frame from the first base. The method was RACE. Sequenced on a NextSeq 500. During library preparation, unique molecular identifiers were attached to individual cDNA molecules so that TCRs could be counted quantitatively and reproducibly. Concerning the study's data processing: Samples had a median of about 96,000 TCRs, with a range from about 23,224 to 750,000. The Decombinator software suite was used to annotate V, J and CDR3 in the TCR reads. To make PS versus PT1 abundance plots, every sample was subsampled to the same number of TCRs (28,000). TCRs were defined as expanded if absent before sensitization and observed at least eight times at the 2-week time point. Clones were called with MiXCR by TCRdb after fastp trimmed the public reads at Q25, and only in-frame beta chains were retained. Rows are combined by CDR3 protein, so each entry shows the most common genes and DNA. TCRdb, not the original authors, processed these V and J calls. A total of 50,000 or so distinct CDR3 sequences appear in this sample, approximately 4.8% of them only once. Under 6.5% of the sample lies in the top ten.

What the research found in general, with its limitations: After repeated subsampling, the strength of the expansion versus patch-test correlation and the threshold at which it became significant changed. The number of TCRs above 1 in 1000 frequency did not change with DPC sensitization; there was no evidence of global repertoire structure alterations.

This specimen's time point label, interpreted: healthy volunteer bleed at 2 weeks. Total RNA was isolated from unfractionated whole blood collected in Tempus Blood RNA tubes. A handful of healthy volunteers were used as TCR sequencing controls and were bled at day 0, 2 weeks and 6 weeks. Sequences were obtained from whole blood. The clonotype comes from a human donor in good health. Some clones in this sample may be carry-over from other donors' samples. This chain is built from TRBV9 and TRBJ2-3, and TRBD2 matches 10 of the central bases. The CDR3 reads CASSALAGGTDTQYF. The DNA sequence is given as TGTGCCAGCAGCGCTCTAGCGGGAGGCACAGATACGCAGTATTTT.